These 22 T cell receptor beta chains share one sample of origin, sequenced in a study of blood T cells in healthy people across ages. The authors ran a second PCR of 7 to 11 cycles using a sample-barcoded 5' primer and a J-beta primer mix. TCRdb processed the 5' RACE reads anew with MiXCR; each CDR3 protein has one entry. The repertoire holds some 1.6 million distinct CDR3 sequences, with almost 35% as singletons. Specimen: blood. These receptor sequences come from a woman in her 30s in good health.

CDR3 residues: CATSDSYGYTF. The CDR3 nucleotides are TGTGCCACCAGTGATAGCTATGGCTACACCTTC. This chain uses TRBV24-1 with TRBJ1-2; D call uncertain. The CDR3 loop spans 11 amino acids. CDR1 and CDR2 (germline): KGHDR, SFDVKD. V was clipped by 3 bases and J by 4 bases, with 2 bases between them.

This clonotype was picked up one time. This rearrangement joins TRBV28 to TRBJ2-7, with 7 positions matching TRBD1. CDR3 length: 14 residues. Trimming cost V 1 base and J 11 bases; bases outside gene matches: 11. Germline V gene sequence: CDR1 MDHEN, CDR2 SYDVKM. This CDR3 reads CASSLFTRSTGEYF. The CDR3 DNA sequence: TGTGCCAGCAGTTTATTCACGCGGAGTACAGGGGAGTACTTC.

The V call is TRBV20-1, the J call TRBJ1-2, with 7 positions matching TRBD1. V was pared by 0 bases and J by 0 bases, with 4 bases of the junction left unmatched. Per germline, CDR1 DFQATT and CDR2 SNEGSKA (reference sequence). This CDR3 is 15 amino acids long. CDR3 sequence reads: CSARDTQGANYGYTF. The CDR3 DNA follows: TGCAGTGCTAGAGATACCCAGGGGGCTAACTATGGCTACACCTTC.

As to this clonotype: Germline is not matched at one junction end, which may reflect a read error. The chain has TRBV7-9 and TRBJ2-5; 9 bases fit TRBD2. CDR3 size: 14 residues. CDR1 and CDR2 (germline): SEHNR, FQNEAQ (reference sequence). The CDR3 protein is CASSSGLAPEIQYF. Written as DNA, the CDR3 is TGTGCCAGCAGCTCGGGACTAGCCCCGGAGATCCAGTACTTC.

This clonotype was picked up a small number of times. This chain uses TRBV10-3 with TRBJ2-7, with D unclear. Trimming shortened V by 0 bases and J by 1 base, and 7 bases separated the two germline ends. This CDR3 comprises 14 residues. CDR1 and CDR2 (germline): ENHRY, SYGVKD. The CDR3, as DNA: TGTGCCATCAGTGAGTCGACCAGGTCCTACGAGCAGTACTTC. Its protein product is CAISESTRSYEQYF.

The V call is TRBV5-1, the J call TRBJ2-1; TRBD2 matches 13 bases. Germline V lookup: CDR1 SGHRS, CDR2 YFSETQ. This CDR3 is 15 amino acids long. V trimming: 6 bases; J trimming: 5 bases; junction bases outside the gene matches: 5. CDR3 in DNA: TGCGCCAGCACTAAGGGACTAGCGGGAAACAATGAGCAGTTCTTC. Encoded protein: CASTKGLAGNNEQFF.

For this clonotype: This may stem from a read error, because a much larger clone lies one nucleotide away. The V gene is TRBV29-1, the J gene TRBJ2-1; D uncertain. Germline values: CDR1 SQVTM, CDR2 ANQGSEA. The V gene lost 3 bases and the J gene lost 6 bases, with 21 bases spanning the gap. The CDR3 contains 16 residues. The CDR3 nucleotides are TGCAGCGTTGAGATTCCCAGTTACCATAGACTCAATGAGCAGTTCTTC. Residues: CSVEIPSYHRLNEQFF.

The V and J genes are TRBV2 and TRBJ2-7, with D tentatively TRBD2 (6 bases). The CDR3 totals 15 residues. The V gene lost 7 bases and the J gene lost 3 bases, with 19 bases spanning the gap. Germline values: CDR1 SNHLY, CDR2 FYNNEI. The CDR3 loop reads CASTPGGLQYYEQYF. CDR3 bases: TGTGCCAGCACCCCGGGCGGACTACAGTACTACGAGCAGTACTTC.

This clonotype was recorded a few times. This sequence joins TRBV7-2 and TRBJ2-1; 11 nucleotides line up with TRBD2. In germline, CDR1 is SGHTA, CDR2 FQGNSA. The ends lost 2 bases at V and 5 bases at J; junction bases unmatched: 5. CDR3 length: 16 residues. CDR3 amino acids: CASSLPSGRKNNEQFF. CDR3 bases: TGTGCCAGCAGCTTACCTAGCGGGAGGAAAAACAATGAGCAGTTCTTC.

This clonotype was picked up a small number of times. This chain uses TRBV5-1 with TRBJ1-2; D might be TRBD1 (5 bases). Deletions cut 0 bases from V and 3 bases from J, with 18 bases between. The CDR3 extends over 17 amino acids. Germline CDR1 reads SGHRS; CDR2 reads YFSETQ. In DNA form, the CDR3 reads TGCGCCAGCAGCTTGGCCGGGACTGGGGTTTTGGACTATGGCTACACCTTC. Translating gives CASSLAGTGVLDYGYTF.

This clonotype showed up just once. The rearrangement joins TRBV20-1 to TRBJ2-1; D is unresolved. CDR1 and CDR2 (germline): DFQATT, SNEGSKA (reference sequence). This CDR3 has 13 residues. V was clipped by 0 bases and J by 8 bases, with 11 bases between them. The CDR3 bases are TGCAGTGCTAGAGATGAGGTTGGGGATGAGCAGTTCTTC. Its protein product is CSARDEVGDEQFF.

This clonotype appeared once. One junction end does not reproduce the germline sequence, and a read error may be involved. The gene calls are TRBV5-1 and TRBJ2-1; 10 bases line up with TRBD2. Germline CDR1 and CDR2: SGHRS and YFSETQ. The CDR3 loop spans 15 amino acids. The CDR3 is CASSLAGDSHNEQFF. The CDR3 DNA follows: TGCGCCAGCAGTCTAGCGGGGGACTCCCACAATGAGCAGTTCTTC.

The chain recombines TRBV7-8 with TRBJ1-5; 10 nucleotides line up with TRBD1. CDR1 is SGHVS and CDR2 is FQNEAQ in the germline V gene. Unmatched junction bases numbered 4, after V lost 1 base and J lost 4 bases. This CDR3 is 16 amino acids long. The CDR3 DNA reads as TGTGCCAGCAGCTTAGGGACAGGGGGTTTAAATCAGCCCCAGCATTTT. Amino acid sequence: CASSLGTGGLNQPQHF. Variable domain in full (rest from reference TRBV7-8 and TRBJ1-5): GAGVSQSPRYKVAKRGQDVALRCDPISGHVSLFWYQQALGQGPEFLTYFQNEAQLDKSGLPSDRFFAERPEGSVSTLKIQRTQQEDSAVYLCASSLGTGGLNQPQHFGDGTRLSIL.

To note about this clonotype: This may arise from a read error, as a much more abundant clone is one base away. The CDR3 sequence is CASIGTEAFF. The CDR3 bases are TGTGCCAGCATCGGGACTGAAGCTTTCTTT. The V gene is TRBV6-5, the J gene TRBJ1-1; unclear D gene. The germline V gene encodes CDR1 MNHEY and CDR2 SVGAGI. Trimming removed 7 bases from V and 5 bases from J, with 5 bases in between. The CDR3 sequence is 10 residues long.

The chain has TRBV27 and TRBJ2-7; TRBD1 agrees at 8 bases. CDR3 length equals 15 residues. Per the germline V gene, CDR1 is MNHEY and CDR2 is SMNVEV (reference sequence). The ends lost 6 bases at V and 6 bases at J; junction bases unmatched: 13. CDR3 DNA: TGTGCCAGCAGGCCGGACAGGGTTCCTTTCGCCGAGCAGTACTTC. Translating it yields CASRPDRVPFAEQYF.

The gene calls are TRBV27 and TRBJ2-5; D might be TRBD2 (6 bases). Germline CDR1 reads MNHEY; CDR2 reads SMNVEV (reference sequence). With 5 bases removed from V and 4 bases from J, the gap between germline ends came to 17 bases. The CDR3 contains 15 residues. The CDR3 here is CASSHSGHGGETQYF. The CDR3 region has the DNA TGTGCCAGCAGTCACTCCGGACACGGGGGAGAGACCCAGTACTTC.

In its sample, this clonotype was seen many times. This sequence joins TRBV12-3 or TRBV12-4 and TRBJ2-7, with 9 nucleotides matching TRBD1. The CDR3 length is 13 residues. With V trimmed by 5 bases and J by 6 bases, 5 bases remained unmatched. The CDR3 here is CASSPPGQGEQYF. Written as DNA, the CDR3 is TGTGCCAGCAGTCCACCGGGACAGGGCGAGCAGTACTTC.

The chain carries TRBV6-1 and TRBJ2-2; 7 bases are shared with TRBD1. The V segment lost 10 bases and the J segment 1 base; nucleotides outside the gene matches: 6. Germline V gene data show CDR1 as MNHNS and CDR2 as SASEGT. The CDR3 runs 14 residues. CDR3 protein: CATRQGLNTGELFF. The CDR3, as DNA: TGTGCCACCCGACAGGGATTGAACACCGGGGAGCTGTTTTTT.

The chain employs TRBV5-1 and TRBJ2-1; D ambiguous. Germline lookup yields CDR1 SGHRS and CDR2 YFSETQ. The CDR3 spans 13 residues. Between the trimmed V and J ends, which lost 4 bases and 10 bases, there was a span of 15 bases. The CDR3 protein is CASSPEIRQEQFF. The CDR3 DNA sequence: TGCGCCAGCAGCCCCGAGATACGCCAAGAGCAGTTCTTC. Based on the CDR3 plus reference TRBV5-1 and TRBJ2-1, the full variable domain is KAGVTQTPRYLIKTRGQQVTLSCSPISGHRSVSWYQQTPGQGLQFLFEYFSETQRNKGNFPGRFSGRQFSNSRSEMNVSTLELGDSALYLCASSPEIRQEQFFGPGTRLTVL.

This clonotype came up many times. The chain links TRBV7-9 to TRBJ2-7; D is ambiguous. The V gene's germline CDR1 is SEHNR and CDR2 FQNEAQ (reference sequence). V gave up 5 bases and J gave up 2 bases, with 25 bases separating them. This CDR3 spans 18 amino acids. DNA for the CDR3: TGTGCCAGCAGCCTCGAAGGATCCGGCGACTTAGTTACCTACGAGCAGTACTTC. Translated, it gives CASSLEGSGDLVTYEQYF.

In this sample, this clonotype turned up many times. This chain connects TRBV4-1 to TRBJ2-1; 11 nucleotides agree with TRBD2. Germline V gives CDR1 MGHRA, CDR2 YSYEKL. Trimming took 6 bases from V and 2 from J; bases not matched to a gene: 3. The CDR3 runs 15 residues. CDR3 DNA sequence: TGCGCCAGCAGGCTAGCGGGGGGCCCCTACAATGAGCAGTTCTTC. Protein product: CASRLAGGPYNEQFF.

The chain carries TRBV28 and TRBJ2-4; weak D call: TRBD2 (5 bases). Germline CDR1 MDHEN, CDR2 SYDVKM. The V gene lost 1 base and the J gene lost 0 bases, with 10 bases spanning the gap. This CDR3 contains 16 residues. In DNA, the CDR3 is TGTGCCAGCAGTTTATTGGGCGGAGGAGCCAAAAACATTCAGTACTTC. Its translation: CASSLLGGGAKNIQYF.